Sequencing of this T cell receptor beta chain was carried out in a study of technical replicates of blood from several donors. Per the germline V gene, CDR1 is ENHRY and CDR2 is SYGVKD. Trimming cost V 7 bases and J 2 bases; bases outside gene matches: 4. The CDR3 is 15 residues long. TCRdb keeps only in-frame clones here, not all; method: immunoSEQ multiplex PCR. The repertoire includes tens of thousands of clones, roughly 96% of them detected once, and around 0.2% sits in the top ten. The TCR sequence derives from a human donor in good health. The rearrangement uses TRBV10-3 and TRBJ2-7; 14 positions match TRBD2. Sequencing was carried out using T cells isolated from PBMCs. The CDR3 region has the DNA TGTGCCATCACCATGGGACTAGCGGGGGCCTACGAGCAGTACTTC. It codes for CAITMGLAGAYEQYF.